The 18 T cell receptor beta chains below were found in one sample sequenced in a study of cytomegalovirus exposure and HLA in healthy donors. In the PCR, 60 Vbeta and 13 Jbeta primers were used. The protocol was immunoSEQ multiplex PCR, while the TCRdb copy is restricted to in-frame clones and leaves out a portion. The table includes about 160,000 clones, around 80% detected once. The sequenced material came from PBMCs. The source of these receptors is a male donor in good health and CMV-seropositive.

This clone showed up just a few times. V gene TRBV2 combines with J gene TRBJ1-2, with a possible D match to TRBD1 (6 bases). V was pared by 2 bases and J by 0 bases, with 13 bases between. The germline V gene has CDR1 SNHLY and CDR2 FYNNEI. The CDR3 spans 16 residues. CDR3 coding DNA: TGTGCCAGCAGTGAATGGGGGGGGGCCGCTAACTATGGCTACACCTTC. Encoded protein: CASSEWGGAANYGYTF. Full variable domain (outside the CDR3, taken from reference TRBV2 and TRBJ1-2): EPEVTQTPSHQVTQMGQEVILRCVPISNHLYFYWYRQILGQKVEFLVSFYNNEISEKSEIFDDQFSVERPDGSNFTLKIRSTKLEDSAMYFCASSEWGGAANYGYTFGSGTRLTVV.

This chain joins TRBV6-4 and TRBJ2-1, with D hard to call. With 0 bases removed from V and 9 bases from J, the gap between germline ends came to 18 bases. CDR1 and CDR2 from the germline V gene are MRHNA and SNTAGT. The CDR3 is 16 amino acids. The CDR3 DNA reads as TGTGCCAGCAGTGACTCGATGCTCTTGGCTGGCGGTGAGCAGTTCTTC. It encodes CASSDSMLLAGGEQFF.

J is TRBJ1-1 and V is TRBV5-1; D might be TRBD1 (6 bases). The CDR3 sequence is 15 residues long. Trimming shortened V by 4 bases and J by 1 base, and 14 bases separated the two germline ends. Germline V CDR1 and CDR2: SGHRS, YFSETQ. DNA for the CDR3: TGCGCCAGCAGCGGTAGACAGGCCGGGAACACTGAAGCTTTCTTT. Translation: CASSGRQAGNTEAFF.

CDR3 nucleotide sequence: TGTGCCAGCAGTGAGCCAGGCGCAGGCTACGAGCAGTACTTC. This translates into CASSEPGAGYEQYF. The chain carries TRBV6-1 and TRBJ2-7; no clear D. Looked up from germline, CDR1 is MNHNS and CDR2 is SASEGT. Trimming stripped 3 bases from V and 3 bases from J, with 12 bases between. The CDR3 has 14 amino acids.

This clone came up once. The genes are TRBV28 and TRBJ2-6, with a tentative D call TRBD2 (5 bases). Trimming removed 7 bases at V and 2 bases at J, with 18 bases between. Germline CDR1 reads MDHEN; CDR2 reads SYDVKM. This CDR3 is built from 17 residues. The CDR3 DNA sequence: TGTGCCAGCACCTTCTCGGGGATTGGGGCTGGGGCCAACGTCCTGACTTTC. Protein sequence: CASTFSGIGAGANVLTF.

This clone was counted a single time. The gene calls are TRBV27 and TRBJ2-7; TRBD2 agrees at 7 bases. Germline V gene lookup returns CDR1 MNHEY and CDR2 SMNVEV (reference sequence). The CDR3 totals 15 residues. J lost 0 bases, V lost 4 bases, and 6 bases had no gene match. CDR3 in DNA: TGTGCCAGCAGTTCGGGCGGGAGACCCTCCTACGAGCAGTACTTC. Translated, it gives CASSSGGRPSYEQYF.

DNA for the CDR3: TGTGCCTGGAGTGTAGCCAGGGCTGGAAAACTGTTTTTT. Translation gives CAWSVARAGKLFF. This chain uses TRBV30 with TRBJ1-4; TRBD1 is a possible D gene (5 bases). CDR1 and CDR2 from the germline V gene are GTSNPN and SVGIG (reference sequence). The CDR3 runs to 13 residues. The V and J ends lost 0 bases and 10 bases respectively, with 12 bases between them.

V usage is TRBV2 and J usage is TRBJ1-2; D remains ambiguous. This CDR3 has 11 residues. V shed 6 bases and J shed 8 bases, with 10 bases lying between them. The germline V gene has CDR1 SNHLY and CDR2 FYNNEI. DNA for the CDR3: TGTGCCAGCAGCCTGTTAGAAGGCTACACCTTC. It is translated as CASSLLEGYTF.

The CDR3 DNA reads as TGTGCCAGCAGCCAAGATCCGGGGACTGTCACAGATACGCAGTATTTT. It codes for CASSQDPGTVTDTQYF. This chain joins TRBV14 and TRBJ2-3, with D possibly matching TRBD2 (6 bases). Deletions cut 0 bases from V and 2 bases from J, with 12 bases between. In germline, CDR1 is SGHDN, CDR2 FVKESK. The CDR3 runs to 16 residues. Using reference TRBV14 and TRBJ2-3 for the parts outside the CDR3, the full variable domain is EAGVTQFPSHSVIEKGQTVTLRCDPISGHDNLYWYRRVMGKEIKFLLHFVKESKQDESGMPNNRFLAERTGGTYSTLKVQPAELEDSGVYFCASSQDPGTVTDTQYFGPGTRLTVL.

CDR3 DNA: TGTGCCAGCAGTAGCCTTCCCTACGAGCAGTACTTC. Encoded protein: CASSSLPYEQYF. This sequence joins TRBV28 and TRBJ2-7; D unresolved. CDR1 is MDHEN, CDR2 SYDVKM, per germline. The CDR3 extends over 12 amino acids. V lost 5 bases, J lost 2 bases, and 7 bases lay in between. The full variable domain, its missing parts supplied by reference TRBV28 and TRBJ2-7, is DVKVTQSSRYLVKRTGEKVFLECVQDMDHENMFWYRQDPGLGLRLIYFSYDVKMKEKGDIPEGYSVSREKKERFSLILESASTNQTSMYLCASSSLPYEQYFGPGTRLTVT.

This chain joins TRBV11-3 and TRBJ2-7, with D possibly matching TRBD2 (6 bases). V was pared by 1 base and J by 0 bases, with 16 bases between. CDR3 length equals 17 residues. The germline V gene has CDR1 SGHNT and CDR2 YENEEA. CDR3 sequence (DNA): TGTGCCAGCAGCTTAGGTGTAGGGCGGGGCGGCTCCTACGAGCAGTACTTC. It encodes CASSLGVGRGGSYEQYF.

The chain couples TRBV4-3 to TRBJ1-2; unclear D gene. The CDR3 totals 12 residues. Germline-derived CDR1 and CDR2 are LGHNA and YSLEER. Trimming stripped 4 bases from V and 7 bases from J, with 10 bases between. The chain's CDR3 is CASSRQGSGYTF. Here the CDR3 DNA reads TGCGCCAGCAGCCGACAAGGGAGTGGCTACACCTTC.

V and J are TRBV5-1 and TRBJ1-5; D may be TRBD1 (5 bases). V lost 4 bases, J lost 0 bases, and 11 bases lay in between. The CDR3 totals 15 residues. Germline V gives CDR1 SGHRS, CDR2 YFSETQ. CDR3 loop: CASSVAGYSNQPQHF. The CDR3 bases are TGCGCCAGCAGCGTGGCAGGGTATAGCAATCAGCCCCAGCATTTT.

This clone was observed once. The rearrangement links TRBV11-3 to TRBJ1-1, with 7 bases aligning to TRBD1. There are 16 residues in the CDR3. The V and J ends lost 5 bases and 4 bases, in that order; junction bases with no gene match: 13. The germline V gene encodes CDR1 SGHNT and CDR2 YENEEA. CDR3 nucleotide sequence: TGTGCCAGCAGCACACCCGGGACAGAGGGAGGCACTGAAGCTTTCTTT. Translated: CASSTPGTEGGTEAFF.

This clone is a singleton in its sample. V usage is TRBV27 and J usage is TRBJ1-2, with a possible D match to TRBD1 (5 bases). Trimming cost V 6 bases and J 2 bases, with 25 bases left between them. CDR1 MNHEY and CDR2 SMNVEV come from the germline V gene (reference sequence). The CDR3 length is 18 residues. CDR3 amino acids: CASSPGFRGAGLNYGYTF. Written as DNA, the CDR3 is TGTGCCAGCAGCCCAGGGTTTAGAGGGGCGGGGCTAAACTATGGCTACACCTTC.

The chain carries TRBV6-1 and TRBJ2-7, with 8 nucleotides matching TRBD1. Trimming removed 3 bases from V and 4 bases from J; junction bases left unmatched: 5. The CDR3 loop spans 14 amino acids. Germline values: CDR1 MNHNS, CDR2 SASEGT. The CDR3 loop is CASSDRTGPYEQYF. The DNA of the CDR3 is TGTGCCAGCAGTGACAGGACAGGGCCGTACGAGCAGTACTTC.

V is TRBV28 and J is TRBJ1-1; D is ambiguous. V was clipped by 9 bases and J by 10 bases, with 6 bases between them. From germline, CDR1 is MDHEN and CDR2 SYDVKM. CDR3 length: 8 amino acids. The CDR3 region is CARRRAFF. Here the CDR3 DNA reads TGTGCCAGGAGGCGAGCTTTCTTT.

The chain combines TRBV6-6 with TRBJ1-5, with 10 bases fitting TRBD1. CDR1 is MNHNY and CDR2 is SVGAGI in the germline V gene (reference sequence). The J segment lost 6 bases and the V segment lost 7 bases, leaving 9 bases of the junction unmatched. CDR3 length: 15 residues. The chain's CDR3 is CASTPTGGAGQPQHF. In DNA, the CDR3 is TGTGCCAGCACCCCGACAGGGGGCGCTGGTCAGCCCCAGCATTTT.